The 23 T cell receptor beta chains listed next were all sequenced from one sample in a study of blood T cell repertoires in COVID-19. The method was immunoSEQ multiplex PCR; TCRdb's version includes in-frame clones alone and lacks a portion of them. The sample includes under 550,000 clones, approximately 90% of them seen just once. The sample was peripheral blood. Receptors originate from a man between 18 and 35 years old with COVID-19, enrolled during active disease.

The chain employs TRBV11-2 and TRBJ2-5; TRBD1 might be the D (6 bases). The germline gives CDR1 SGHAT, CDR2 FQNNGV. V lost 5 bases, J lost 4 bases, and 14 bases lay in between. The CDR3 runs 14 residues. The CDR3 reads CASSLRGWGETQYF. For the CDR3, the DNA is TGTGCCAGCAGCCTAAGGGGGTGGGGAGAGACCCAGTACTTC.

The chain carries TRBV18 and TRBJ2-1, with TRBD2 identical over 9 bases. J was trimmed by 4 bases and V by 1 base; bases with no gene match: 2. The CDR3 sequence is 15 residues long. In germline, CDR1 is KGHSH, CDR2 LQKENI. The CDR3: CASSPRTSGYNEQFF. CDR3 DNA: TGTGCCAGCTCACCACGAACTAGCGGGTACAATGAGCAGTTCTTC.

This chain joins TRBV18 and TRBJ2-2; no clear D gene. The CDR3 covers 13 residues. Germline V gene data show CDR1 as KGHSH and CDR2 as LQKENI. With 4 bases removed from V and 0 bases from J, the gap between germline ends came to 3 bases. CDR3 DNA: TGTGCCAGCTCACGTACGAACACCGGGGAGCTGTTTTTT. Residues: CASSRTNTGELFF.

The rearrangement joins TRBV5-1 to TRBJ2-3; maybe TRBD2 (6 bases). Germline V CDR1 and CDR2: SGHRS, YFSETQ. The CDR3 has 15 amino acids. Trimming took 1 base from V and 5 from J, leaving 14 bases between them. The CDR3 loop is CASSLTGDYGDTQYF. CDR3 sequence (DNA): TGCGCCAGCAGCTTGACGGGGGATTATGGAGATACGCAGTATTTT.

The V and J genes are TRBV7-9 and TRBJ2-7; unclear D gene. The CDR3 spans 11 residues. With 3 bases removed from V and 5 bases from J, the gap between germline ends came to 5 bases. The germline V gene encodes CDR1 SEHNR and CDR2 FQNEAQ (reference sequence). The CDR3 nucleotides are TGTGCCAGCAGCTTTACTGACGAGCAGTACTTC. Its protein is CASSFTDEQYF.

This chain joins TRBV21-1 and TRBJ1-6; TRBD1 was called by the table and not checked on the DNA. TRBV21-1 is listed as a pseudogene. The CDR3 length is 16 residues. The CDR3: CASSKGEGVRNSPLHF. The CDR3 nucleotides are TGTGCCAGCAGCAAAGGGGAAGGGGTTAGAAATTCACCCCTCCACTTT.

This chain connects TRBV7-6 to TRBJ2-4, with a possible D match to TRBD2 (5 bases). Trimming took 1 base from V and 0 from J, leaving 22 bases between them. CDR3 size: 20 residues. CDR1 and CDR2 from the germline V gene are SGHVS and FNYEAQ. The CDR3 region has the DNA TGTGCCAGCAGCTTAGTCGTGGCATTTCGAGGGTGGCTAGCCAAAAACATTCAGTACTTC. It specifies CASSLVVAFRGWLAKNIQYF.

The V and J genes are TRBV5-1 and TRBJ2-5; 9 positions match TRBD2. V shed 2 bases and J 5 bases; nucleotides not matched to a gene: 7. Per the germline V gene, CDR1 is SGHRS and CDR2 is YFSETQ. This CDR3 contains 15 residues. This CDR3 is CASSLGSGRTETQYF. For the CDR3, the DNA is TGCGCCAGCAGCTTAGGTAGCGGGAGAACGGAGACCCAGTACTTC.

The chain has TRBV19 and TRBJ2-3, with 12 bases fitting TRBD2. The V and J ends lost 4 bases and 4 bases, in that order; junction bases with no gene match: 6. Looked up from germline, CDR1 is LNHDA and CDR2 is SQIVND (reference sequence). This CDR3 has 16 residues. The CDR3 DNA reads as TGTGCCAGTAGTACCCTAGCGGGGGGGATGGCAGATACGCAGTATTTT. It encodes CASSTLAGGMADTQYF.

The V call is TRBV11-2, the J call TRBJ2-7; D is uncertain. Germline CDR1 and CDR2: SGHAT and FQNNGV. Trimming cost V 2 bases and J 5 bases, with 7 bases left between them. There are 12 residues in the CDR3. CDR3 DNA sequence: TGTGCCAGCAGCTTAAACAGTGACGAGCAGTACTTC. This translates into CASSLNSDEQYF.

This rearrangement joins TRBV15 to TRBJ2-3; 11 bases match TRBD2. V lost 8 bases, J lost 0 bases, and 4 bases stayed unmatched. Germline-derived CDR1 and CDR2 are LNHNV and YYDKDF (reference sequence). The CDR3 extends over 15 amino acids. The CDR3 bases are TGTGCCACCGCCGGGACTAGCGGTAGCACAGATACGCAGTATTTT. It yields the protein CATAGTSGSTDTQYF.

This clone came up once. The rearrangement uses TRBV29-1 and TRBJ2-5; the match to TRBD1 covers 7 bases. CDR3 length: 16 residues. Germline V CDR1 and CDR2: SQVTM, ANQGSEA. J lost 4 bases, V lost 0 bases, and 11 bases had no gene match. CDR3 residues: CSVEDPGTDFGETQYF. CDR3 bases: TGCAGCGTTGAAGATCCCGGGACAGACTTCGGAGAGACCCAGTACTTC.

The chain has TRBV2 and TRBJ2-3; no clear D. CDR3 length: 15 residues. Germline V gene sequence: CDR1 SNHLY, CDR2 FYNNEI. Trimming took 8 bases from V and 3 from J, leaving 18 bases between them. For the CDR3, the DNA is TGTGCCAGCTCCAAAGAGGCCTACGGTACAGATACGCAGTATTTT. Its translation: CASSKEAYGTDTQYF.

The V and J genes are TRBV5-6 and TRBJ2-7; D is undetermined. The CDR3 has 15 residues. Germline CDR1 reads SGHDT; CDR2 reads YYEEEE. V lost 4 bases and J lost 2, with 16 bases in between. The DNA for the CDR3 is TGTGCCAGCAGCATACTGGCAGCCACTACCTACGAGCAGTACTTC. Residues: CASSILAATTYEQYF.

The CDR3 DNA sequence: TGTGCCAGCGGCGAGACCCAGTACTTC. This translates into CASGETQYF. The rearrangement uses TRBV2 and TRBJ2-5, with D hard to call. The germline V gene has CDR1 SNHLY and CDR2 FYNNEI. The CDR3 has 9 amino acids. The V gene lost 8 bases and the J gene lost 5 bases, with 3 bases spanning the gap.

A single count supports this clone. The rearrangement links TRBV4-1 to TRBJ1-5; D is unresolved. The CDR3 contains 15 residues. Germline V lookup: CDR1 MGHRA, CDR2 YSYEKL. The V and J ends lost 3 bases and 5 bases respectively, with 14 bases between them. CDR3 residues: CASSHEGRTHQPQHF. DNA for the CDR3: TGCGCCAGCAGCCATGAGGGTCGGACCCATCAGCCCCAGCATTTT.

This chain connects TRBV6-5 to TRBJ2-2, with 7 bases matching TRBD1. This CDR3 is 14 amino acids long. Germline CDR1 reads MNHEY; CDR2 reads SVGAGI. The V gene end was trimmed by 5 bases and the J gene end by 6 bases; junction bases not matched to a gene: 6. The CDR3 loop is CASSLQGKAGELFF. Here the CDR3 DNA reads TGTGCCAGCAGTCTACAGGGGAAGGCCGGGGAGCTGTTTTTT.

Details on this clone: An end of the junction differs from the germline gene, which may be a read error. The rearrangement uses TRBV2 and TRBJ2-7; 7 bases agree with TRBD2. This CDR3 is built from 13 residues. Germline V CDR1 and CDR2: SNHLY, FYNNEI. The CDR3 bases are TGTGCCAGCTGTGAGACTAGCTCCCACGAGCAGTACTTC. Encoded protein: CASCETSSHEQYF. The full variable domain, with the rest looked up from reference TRBV2 and TRBJ2-7, is EPEVTQTPSHQVTQMGQEVILRCVPISNHLYFYWYRQILGQKVEFLVSFYNNEISEKSEIFDDQFSVERPDGSNFTLKIRSTKLEDSAMYFCASCETSSHEQYFGPGTRLTVT.

The V gene is TRBV11-2, the J gene TRBJ2-2, with 16 bases aligning to TRBD2. Germline loops: CDR1 SGHAT, CDR2 FQNNGV. J lost 3 bases, V lost 6 bases, and 7 bases had no gene match. The CDR3 consists of 18 residues. CDR3 sequence (DNA): TGTGCCAGCAGGGTTGGGACTAGCGGGGGGGCAGACACCGGGGAGCTGTTTTTT. Residues: CASRVGTSGGADTGELFF. Full variable domain (missing parts from reference TRBV11-2 and TRBJ2-2): EAGVAQSPRYKIIEKRQSVAFWCNPISGHATLYWYQQILGQGPKLLIQFQNNGVVDDSQLPKDRFSAERLKGVDSTLKIQPAKLEDSAVYLCASRVGTSGGADTGELFFGEGSRLTVL.

The chain carries TRBV7-8 and TRBJ1-1; a possible D gene is TRBD1 (5 bases). The V gene lost 1 base and the J gene lost 5 bases, with 11 bases spanning the gap. This CDR3 region has 14 residues. CDR1 and CDR2 from the germline V gene are SGHVS and FQNEAQ. CDR3 protein: CASSLEGAGTEAFF. CDR3 nucleotides: TGTGCCAGCAGCTTAGAAGGGGCAGGTACTGAAGCTTTCTTT.

The rearrangement links TRBV5-5 to TRBJ1-2, with TRBD1 matching over 11 bases. The CDR3 totals 13 residues. Germline V gives CDR1 SGHKS, CDR2 YYEKEE (reference sequence). V dropped 4 bases and J dropped 6; count of bases not matched to a gene: 2. CDR3 amino acids: CASSAGQGDGYTF. The DNA for the CDR3 is TGTGCCAGCAGCGCGGGACAGGGGGATGGCTACACCTTC.

The V call is TRBV5-1, the J call TRBJ2-4; possible D gene TRBD1, 6 bases. Deletions cut 5 bases from V and 0 bases from J, with 12 bases between. The CDR3 consists of 15 residues. CDR1 SGHRS and CDR2 YFSETQ come from the germline V gene. The CDR3 coding sequence is TGCGCCAGCAGGGACAGTTTCTTAGCCAAAAACATTCAGTACTTC. This encodes CASRDSFLAKNIQYF.

The chain recombines TRBV24-1 with TRBJ2-2; D call uncertain. Trimming cost V 9 bases and J 2 bases, with 6 bases left between them. Germline V lookup: CDR1 KGHDR, CDR2 SFDVKD. The CDR3 totals 12 residues. The CDR3: CATPPNTGELFF. The CDR3 nucleotides read TGTGCCACCCCTCCTAACACCGGGGAGCTGTTTTTT.